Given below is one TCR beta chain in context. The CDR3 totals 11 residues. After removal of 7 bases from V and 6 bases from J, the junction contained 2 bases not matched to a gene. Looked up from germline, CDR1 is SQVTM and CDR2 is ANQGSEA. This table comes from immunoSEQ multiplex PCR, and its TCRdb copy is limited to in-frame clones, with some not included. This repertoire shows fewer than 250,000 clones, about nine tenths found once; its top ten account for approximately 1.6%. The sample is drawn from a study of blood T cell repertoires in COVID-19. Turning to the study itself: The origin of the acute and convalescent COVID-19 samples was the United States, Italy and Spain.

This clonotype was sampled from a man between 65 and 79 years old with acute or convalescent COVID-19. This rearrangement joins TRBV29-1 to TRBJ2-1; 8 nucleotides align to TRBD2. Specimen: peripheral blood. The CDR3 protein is CSAGTSNEQFF. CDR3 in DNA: TGCAGCGCCGGGACTAGCAATGAGCAGTTCTTC.